This T cell receptor (beta chain) was captured in a study of blood T cell repertoires in COVID-19. Study overall: T cells, B-cell-depleted T cells, or PBMCs provided the cDNA or gDNA that served as material.

Cohort allocation depended upon clinical history that participants reported. Resolution of symptoms, clearance, or two negative PCRs was present in recovered Cohort 3 donors. As originally analysed: Amplification of reference gene primers provided the estimated nucleated cell counts. Sequenced by immunoSEQ multiplex PCR; TCRdb stores in-frame clones only, minus some. The D gene and trimming were derived from the DNA, and the V and J assignments and clone size from that table. The sample includes roughly 250,000 clones, approximately 90% of them seen just once. Sequenced input: PBMCs or T cells enriched from blood (not recorded which). This clonotype was obtained from a man between 35 and 55 years old who had recovered from COVID-19.

CDR3 nucleotides: TGTGCCAGCAGCTTAAATGGAGGGGCAGTTCAAGAGACCCAGTACTTC. Translated, it gives CASSLNGGAVQETQYF. This chain links TRBV7-2 with TRBJ2-5; a possible D gene is TRBD2 (6 bases). V dropped 2 bases and J dropped 2 bases, with 15 bases sitting between them. Germline assignment: CDR1 SGHTA and CDR2 FQGNSA. This CDR3 spans 16 amino acids.